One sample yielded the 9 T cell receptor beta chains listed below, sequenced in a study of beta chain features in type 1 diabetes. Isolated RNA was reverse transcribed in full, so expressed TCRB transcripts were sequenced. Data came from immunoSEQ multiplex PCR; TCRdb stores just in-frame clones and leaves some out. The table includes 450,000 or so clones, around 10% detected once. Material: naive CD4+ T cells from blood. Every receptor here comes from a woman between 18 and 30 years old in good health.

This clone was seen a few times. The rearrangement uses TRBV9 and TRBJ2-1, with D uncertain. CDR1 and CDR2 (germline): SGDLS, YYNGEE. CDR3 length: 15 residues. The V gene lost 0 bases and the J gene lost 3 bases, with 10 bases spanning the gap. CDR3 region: CASSVAGPLYNEQFF. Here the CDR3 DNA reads TGTGCCAGCAGCGTAGCTGGACCCCTCTACAATGAGCAGTTCTTC.

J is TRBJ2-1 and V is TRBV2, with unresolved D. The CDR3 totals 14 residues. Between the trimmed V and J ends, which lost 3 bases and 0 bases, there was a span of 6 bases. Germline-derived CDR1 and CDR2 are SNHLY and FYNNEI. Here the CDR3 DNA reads TGTGCCAGCAGTGATTATAACTCCTACAATGAGCAGTTCTTC. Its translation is CASSDYNSYNEQFF.

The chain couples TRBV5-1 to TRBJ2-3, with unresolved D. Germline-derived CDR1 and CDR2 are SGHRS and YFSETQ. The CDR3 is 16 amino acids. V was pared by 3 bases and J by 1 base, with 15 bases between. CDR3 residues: CASSSDPYEGTDTQYF. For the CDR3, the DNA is TGCGCCAGCAGCTCAGACCCTTACGAGGGCACAGATACGCAGTATTTT.

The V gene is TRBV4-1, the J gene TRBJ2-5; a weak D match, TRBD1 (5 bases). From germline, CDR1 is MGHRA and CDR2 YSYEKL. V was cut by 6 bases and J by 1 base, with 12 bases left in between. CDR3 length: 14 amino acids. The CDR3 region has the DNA TGCGCCAGCAGTAGACAGAACCTCCAAGAGACCCAGTACTTC. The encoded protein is CASSRQNLQETQYF.

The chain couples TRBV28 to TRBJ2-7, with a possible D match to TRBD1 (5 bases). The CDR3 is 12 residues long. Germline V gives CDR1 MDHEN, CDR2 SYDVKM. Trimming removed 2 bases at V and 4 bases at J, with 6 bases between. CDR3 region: CASSLNRYEQYV. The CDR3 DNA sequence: TGTGCCAGCAGTTTAAACAGGTACGAGCAGTACGTC.

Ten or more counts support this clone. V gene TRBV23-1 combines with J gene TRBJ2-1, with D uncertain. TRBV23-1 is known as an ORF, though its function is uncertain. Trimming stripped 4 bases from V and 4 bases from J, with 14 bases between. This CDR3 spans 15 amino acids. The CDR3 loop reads CASSRCTNYYNEQFF. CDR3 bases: TGCGCCAGCAGTCGGTGTACAAACTATTACAATGAGCAGTTCTTC.

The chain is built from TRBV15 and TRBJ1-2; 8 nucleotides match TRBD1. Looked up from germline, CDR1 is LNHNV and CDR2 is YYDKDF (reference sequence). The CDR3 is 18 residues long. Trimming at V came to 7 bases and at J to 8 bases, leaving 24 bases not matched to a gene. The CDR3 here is CATTPKAGGAGSPRGYTF. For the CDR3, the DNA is TGTGCCACCACCCCCAAGGCAGGGGGCGCGGGAAGCCCTCGGGGCTACACCTTC.

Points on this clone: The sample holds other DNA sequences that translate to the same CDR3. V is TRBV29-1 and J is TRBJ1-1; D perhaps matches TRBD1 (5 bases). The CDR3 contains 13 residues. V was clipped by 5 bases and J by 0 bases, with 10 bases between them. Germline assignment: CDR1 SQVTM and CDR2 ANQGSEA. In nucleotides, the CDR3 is TGCAGCGTTTCCGGGACGCTGAACACTGAAGCTTTCTTT. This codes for CSVSGTLNTEAFF.

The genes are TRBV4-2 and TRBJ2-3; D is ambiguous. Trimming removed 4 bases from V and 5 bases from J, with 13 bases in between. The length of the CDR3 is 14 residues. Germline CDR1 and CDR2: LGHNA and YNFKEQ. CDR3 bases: TGTGCCAGCAGCCTTGAAATAGGAGTAGATACGCAGTATTTT. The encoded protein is CASSLEIGVDTQYF.